This is a list of T cell receptor beta chains from one sample in a study of blood T cell repertoires in COVID-19. The protocol was immunoSEQ multiplex PCR, while the TCRdb copy is restricted to in-frame clones and leaves out a portion. The sample lists roughly 100,000 clones, 75% to 95% occurring once. Sample: peripheral blood. Receptors were obtained from a man aged 18 to 29 with acute or convalescent COVID-19. Both conserved end residues are part of each CDR3. Fields, in order: V gene, J gene, D gene, clone size, CDR3 protein, CDR3 DNA. The D gene is left open where the match is weak. Size is omitted from some rows. Given values are once, few, many or a class for expanded clones.

V gene: TRBV14
J gene: TRBJ1-3
D gene: TRBD1
clone size: -
CDR3 protein: CASSQSWQGVGNTIYF
CDR3 DNA: TGTGCCAGCAGCCAAAGTTGGCAGGGGGTCGGAAACACCATATATTTT

V gene: TRBV2
J gene: TRBJ1-5
D gene: -
clone size: -
CDR3 protein: CASRREEVWNQPQHF
CDR3 DNA: TGTGCCAGCCGCCGTGAGGAGGTATGGAATCAGCCCCAGCATTTT

V gene: TRBV6-5
J gene: TRBJ2-3
D gene: -
clone size: once
CDR3 protein: CASSYSSSRTDTQYF
CDR3 DNA: TGTGCCAGCAGTTACTCATCATCCCGCACAGATACGCAGTATTTT

V gene: TRBV9
J gene: TRBJ2-1
D gene: TRBD1
clone size: -
CDR3 protein: CASSGDGTGQLNEQFF
CDR3 DNA: TGTGCCAGCAGCGGGGACGGGACAGGGCAGTTGAATGAGCAGTTCTTC

V gene: TRBV7-2
J gene: TRBJ2-3
D gene: -
clone size: -
CDR3 protein: CASSLAEHTDTQYF
CDR3 DNA: TGTGCCAGCAGCTTAGCTGAACACACAGATACGCAGTATTTT

V gene: TRBV6-5
J gene: TRBJ2-7
D gene: TRBD1
clone size: -
CDR3 protein: CASRSGQGFYEQYF
CDR3 DNA: TGTGCCAGCAGGTCGGGACAGGGTTTCTACGAGCAGTACTTC

V gene: TRBV3-1/TRBV3-2
J gene: TRBJ2-3
D gene: -
clone size: -
CDR3 protein: CASSQERITDTQYF
CDR3 DNA: TGTGCCAGCAGCCAGGAGCGGATCACAGATACGCAGTATTTT

V gene: TRBV6-6
J gene: TRBJ2-7
D gene: -
clone size: -
CDR3 protein: CASSYVLGEQYF
CDR3 DNA: TGTGCCAGCAGTTACGTTCTCGGGGAGCAGTACTTC

V gene: TRBV7-2
J gene: TRBJ1-2
D gene: -
clone size: -
CDR3 protein: CASSLAPGLLYGYTF
CDR3 DNA: TGTGCCAGCAGCTTAGCGCCAGGGCTCCTCTATGGCTACACCTTC

V gene: TRBV18
J gene: TRBJ2-5
D gene: -
clone size: -
CDR3 protein: CASSLRQGGETQYF
CDR3 DNA: TGTGCCAGCTCACTACGACAGGGAGGAGAGACCCAGTACTTC

V gene: TRBV5-1
J gene: TRBJ2-7
D gene: TRBD2
clone size: -
CDR3 protein: CASSLSGLADEQYF
CDR3 DNA: TGCGCCAGCAGCTTGTCTGGGCTAGCGGACGAGCAGTACTTC

V gene: TRBV7-9
J gene: TRBJ1-1
D gene: TRBD1
clone size: -
CDR3 protein: CASSKSTGRGTEAFF
CDR3 DNA: TGTGCCAGCAGCAAGTCGACAGGGCGTGGTACTGAAGCTTTCTTT

V gene: TRBV18
J gene: TRBJ2-6
D gene: -
clone size: -
CDR3 protein: CASSLQGSHLPSGANVLTF
CDR3 DNA: TGTGCCAGCTCCTTACAGGGATCCCACCTCCCCTCTGGGGCCAACGTCCTGACTTTC

V gene: TRBV25-1
J gene: TRBJ1-3
D gene: -
clone size: -
CDR3 protein: CASSDTGGNTIYF
CDR3 DNA: TGTGCCAGCAGTGATACAGGTGGAAACACCATATATTTT

V gene: TRBV9
J gene: TRBJ1-4
D gene: -
clone size: -
CDR3 protein: CASSVETGNEKLFF
CDR3 DNA: TGTGCCAGCAGCGTAGAAACGGGAAATGAAAAACTGTTTTTT

V gene: TRBV5-1
J gene: TRBJ1-2
D gene: -
clone size: -
CDR3 protein: CASRLNTRTVVNYGYTF
CDR3 DNA: TGCGCCAGCAGGCTTAATACACGGACTGTTGTTAACTATGGCTACACCTTC

V gene: TRBV4-1
J gene: TRBJ1-3
D gene: TRBD1
clone size: -
CDR3 protein: CASSQGEYRGAGNTIYF
CDR3 DNA: TGCGCCAGCAGCCAAGGGGAGTACAGGGGGGCTGGAAACACCATATATTTT

V gene: TRBV5-1
J gene: TRBJ2-1
D gene: TRBD1
clone size: -
CDR3 protein: CASSPRTGAYNEQFF
CDR3 DNA: TGCGCCAGCAGCCCCCGGACAGGAGCCTACAATGAGCAGTTCTTC

V gene: TRBV5-4
J gene: TRBJ1-2
D gene: -
clone size: -
CDR3 protein: CASSRAGLNNYGYTF
CDR3 DNA: TGTGCCAGCAGCCGAGCGGGACTCAATAACTATGGCTACACCTTC

V gene: TRBV27
J gene: TRBJ1-2
D gene: -
clone size: -
CDR3 protein: CASSFAGTNYGYTF
CDR3 DNA: TGTGCCAGCAGTTTCGCCGGGACAAACTATGGCTACACCTTC

V gene: TRBV3-1/TRBV3-2
J gene: TRBJ2-3
D gene: TRBD2
clone size: -
CDR3 protein: CASKGPEWGGTDTQYF
CDR3 DNA: TGTGCCAGCAAGGGGCCCGAGTGGGGGGGTACAGATACGCAGTATTTT

V gene: TRBV7-8
J gene: TRBJ1-2
D gene: TRBD1
clone size: -
CDR3 protein: CASSSRVGQGLGSNYGYTF
CDR3 DNA: TGTGCCAGCAGCTCAAGAGTGGGACAGGGGCTCGGTAGTAACTATGGCTACACCTTC

V gene: TRBV18
J gene: TRBJ2-7
D gene: TRBD1
clone size: few
CDR3 protein: CASSPSDRGYEQYF
CDR3 DNA: TGTGCCAGCTCACCTTCCGACAGGGGCTACGAGCAGTACTTC

V gene: TRBV13
J gene: TRBJ2-7
D gene: TRBD1
clone size: -
CDR3 protein: CASSLASEGQGSPFSYEQYF
CDR3 DNA: TGTGCCAGCAGCTTAGCCTCGGAGGGACAGGGGTCCCCTTTCTCCTACGAGCAGTACTTC

V gene: TRBV14
J gene: TRBJ1-6
D gene: -
clone size: -
CDR3 protein: CASSQGAIFNSPLHF
CDR3 DNA: TGTGCCAGCAGCCAGGGGGCGATTTTTAATTCACCCCTCCACTTT

V gene: TRBV9
J gene: TRBJ2-7
D gene: TRBD1
clone size: -
CDR3 protein: CASGTGLDEQYF
CDR3 DNA: TGTGCCAGCGGGACAGGGTTGGACGAGCAGTACTTC

V gene: TRBV9
J gene: TRBJ2-7
D gene: TRBD1
clone size: once
CDR3 protein: CASSVATGTDSYEQYF
CDR3 DNA: TGTGCCAGCAGCGTAGCGACCGGGACAGACTCCTACGAGCAGTACTTC

V gene: TRBV24-1
J gene: TRBJ2-5
D gene: -
clone size: -
CDR3 protein: CATSDLTGEVETQYF
CDR3 DNA: TGTGCCACCAGTGATTTGACAGGGGAGGTAGAGACCCAGTACTTC

V gene: TRBV5-1
J gene: TRBJ1-1
D gene: -
clone size: -
CDR3 protein: CASSPSSGEGTEAFF
CDR3 DNA: TGCGCCAGCAGCCCATCTAGCGGGGAGGGCACTGAAGCTTTCTTT

V gene: TRBV6-5
J gene: TRBJ2-3
D gene: -
clone size: -
CDR3 protein: CASSLATTDTQYF
CDR3 DNA: TGTGCCAGCAGTTTAGCGACCACAGATACGCAGTATTTT